The next 12 T cell receptor beta chains were all read from a single sample in a study of shared clonotypes between healthy human individuals. Sequenced by immunoSEQ multiplex PCR; TCRdb stores in-frame clones only, minus some. Seen here are 2 million or so clones, 85% to 95% observed once, and the top ten hold 0.1% to 0.15%. The sequenced sample was naive CD4+ T cells sorted from blood. Subset reported: CD45RA+ positively selected. Receptors originate from a man in his late teens or twenties in good health.

Notes on this clone: Other DNA sequences of this sample code for an identical CDR3. This chain uses TRBV6-1 with TRBJ1-4; 7 positions agree with TRBD1. Per germline, CDR1 MNHNS and CDR2 SASEGT. V trimming: 4 bases; J trimming: 1 base; junction bases outside the gene matches: 0. The CDR3 sequence is 14 residues long. CDR3 DNA sequence: TGTGCCAGCAGTGGACAGGGAACTAATGAAAAACTGTTTTTT. This gives the protein CASSGQGTNEKLFF.

The chain recombines TRBV6-5 with TRBJ1-5; D possibly corresponds to TRBD1 (6 bases). The V gene lost 5 bases and the J gene lost 7 bases, with 12 bases spanning the gap. Germline CDR1 reads MNHEY; CDR2 reads SVGAGI. This CDR3 spans 13 amino acids. Written as DNA, the CDR3 is TGTGCCAGCAGTCGAAACAGGGAACAGCCCCAGCATTTT. It translates to CASSRNREQPQHF.

The table lists this clone with a few counts. The J gene is TRBJ1-4, the V gene TRBV11-2; weak D call: TRBD1 (5 bases). The length of the CDR3 is 16 residues. Trimming took off 5 bases at V and 8 bases at J, with 21 bases between the two ends. Germline lookup yields CDR1 SGHAT and CDR2 FQNNGV. The CDR3, as DNA: TGTGCCAGCAGCGGGAGCGGTCTTTCATGGGGCGAAAAACTGTTTTTT. This codes for CASSGSGLSWGEKLFF.

The chain is built from TRBV7-8 and TRBJ1-2, with 7 bases fitting TRBD1. The CDR3 spans 14 residues. CDR1 SGHVS and CDR2 FQNEAQ come from the germline V gene. Trimming at V came to 4 bases and at J to 4 bases, leaving 6 bases not matched to a gene. CDR3 region: CASSSRDSIYGYTF. The CDR3 bases are TGTGCCAGCAGCTCGAGGGACAGTATCTATGGCTACACCTTC.

This clone has only one observation. The CDR3 DNA follows: TGTGCCAGCAGTTCGATTGAGAATCAGCCCCAGCATTTT. This encodes CASSSIENQPQHF. The V call is TRBV6-5, the J call TRBJ1-5; no firm D call. CDR1 MNHEY and CDR2 SVGAGI come from the germline V gene. The CDR3 runs 13 residues. Deletions cut 4 bases from V and 4 bases from J, with 8 bases between.

This sequence joins TRBV23-1 and TRBJ1-5; tentatively, D is TRBD1 (5 bases). TRBV23-1 is designated an ORF whose function remains uncertain. Between the trimmed V and J ends, which lost 2 bases and 4 bases, there was a span of 12 bases. This CDR3 is built from 15 residues. The CDR3: CASSQRTGLNQPQHF. The CDR3 DNA sequence: TGCGCCAGCAGTCAACGAACAGGCCTGAATCAGCCCCAGCATTTT.

The chain is built from TRBV28 and TRBJ2-1, with no clear D. Per the germline V gene, CDR1 is MDHEN and CDR2 is SYDVKM. The V and J ends lost 3 bases and 7 bases respectively, with 10 bases between them. This CDR3 has 13 residues. The CDR3 DNA reads as TGTGCCAGCAGTTTGATTAGCCCGAATGAGCAGTTCTTC. Translation gives CASSLISPNEQFF. Full variable domain (remainder filled in from reference TRBV28 and TRBJ2-1): DVKVTQSSRYLVKRTGEKVFLECVQDMDHENMFWYRQDPGLGLRLIYFSYDVKMKEKGDIPEGYSVSREKKERFSLILESASTNQTSMYLCASSLISPNEQFFGPGTRLTVL.

V is TRBV4-1 and J is TRBJ2-7; D possibly uses TRBD1 or TRBD2 (5 bases each). Trimming took 3 bases from V and 0 from J, leaving 12 bases between them. The CDR3 sequence is 15 residues long. Germline V gene sequence: CDR1 MGHRA, CDR2 YSYEKL. Here the CDR3 DNA reads TGCGCCAGCAGCCAGGTAGGGACGGCCTCCTACGAGCAGTACTTC. Its protein product is CASSQVGTASYEQYF.

With regard to this clone: Other nucleotide sequences in the sample specify the same CDR3. The chain links TRBV20-1 to TRBJ1-5; the D is unclear. Per germline, CDR1 DFQATT and CDR2 SNEGSKA (reference sequence). V lost 3 bases to trimming and J lost 5 bases, with 5 bases between them. CDR3 size: 11 residues. CDR3 nucleotides: TGCAGTGCTAGTGGGGATCAGCCCCAGCATTTT. Translated, it gives CSASGDQPQHF.

About this clone itself: Other DNA sequences in the sample encode the same CDR3. The chain is built from TRBV7-9 and TRBJ2-1; D possibly corresponds to TRBD1 (6 bases). V was pared by 5 bases and J by 5 bases, with 10 bases between. CDR1 and CDR2 from the germline V gene are SEHNR and FQNEAQ (reference sequence). The CDR3 runs to 13 residues. The CDR3 region is CASSRDTNNEQFF. Written as DNA, the CDR3 is TGTGCCAGCAGCAGGGACACCAACAATGAGCAGTTCTTC.

The count of this clone is one. Other DNA variants within this sample encode the same CDR3. CDR3 nucleotides: TGTGCCAGCAGCTTAGGGCAGGGCAACGTGTACGAGCAGTACTTC. It yields the protein CASSLGQGNVYEQYF. The gene calls are TRBV7-2 and TRBJ2-7; D is perhaps TRBD1 (5 bases). Germline CDR1 and CDR2: SGHTA and FQGNSA. V lost 1 base, J lost 4 bases, and 14 bases lay in between. This CDR3 is 15 amino acids long.

The chain combines TRBV7-9 with TRBJ1-1, with 9 bases matching TRBD1. V gave up 6 bases and J gave up 1 base; unmatched junction bases: 3. This CDR3 contains 14 residues. The germline CDR1 and CDR2 sequences are SEHNR and FQNEAQ (reference sequence). CDR3 sequence reads: CASRLGQGNTEAFF. Here the CDR3 DNA reads TGTGCCAGCAGACTGGGACAGGGGAACACTGAAGCTTTCTTT. The complete variable domain, with remaining parts taken from reference TRBV7-9 and TRBJ1-1, reads DTGVSQNPRHKITKRGQNVTFRCDPISEHNRLYWYRQTLGQGPEFLTYFQNEAQLEKSRLLSDRFSAERPKGSFSTLEIQRTEQGDSAMYLCASRLGQGNTEAFFGQGTRLTVV.